These 32 T cell receptor beta chains were sequenced from one sample in a study of shared clonotypes between healthy human individuals. Libraries were prepared by immunoSEQ multiplex PCR; TCRdb keeps only in-frame clonotypes and omits some of them. The sample includes 2 million to 2.5 million clones, approximately 95% of them seen just once. Material: naive CD4+ T cells sorted from blood. The subset is: CD45RA+ positively selected. These TCRs come from a man between 18 and 35 years old in good health.

V is TRBV12-5 and J is TRBJ2-7, with 10 bases matching TRBD2. This CDR3 has 13 residues. Germline V gene lookup returns CDR1 LGHNT and CDR2 FRNRAP. V was clipped by 1 base and J by 7 bases; unmatched bases: 1. This CDR3 is CASGLGLAGEQYF. As DNA, the CDR3 is TGTGCTAGTGGTTTGGGACTAGCGGGTGAGCAGTACTTC.

This clone is a singleton in its sample. The chain has TRBV10-3 and TRBJ2-5, with 8 bases aligning to TRBD1. The DNA end lines up better with TRBJ2-7; the J call may be wrong. CDR1 ENHRY and CDR2 SYGVKD come from the germline V gene. CDR3 length equals 13 residues. CDR3 nucleotide sequence: TGTGCCACGACCGACAGGGGAGGTTACGAGCAGTACTTC. Protein sequence: CATTDRGGYEQYF.

This clone was counted once. The chain uses TRBV5-4 and TRBJ1-2, with 7 bases identical to TRBD1. The CDR3 loop spans 14 amino acids. The trim removed 2 bases at V and 4 bases at J, leaving 5 bases unmatched. From germline, CDR1 is SGHNT and CDR2 YYREEE (reference sequence). The CDR3 sequence is CASSFEGAGYGYTF. The CDR3, as DNA: TGTGCCAGCAGCTTTGAGGGGGCGGGCTATGGCTACACCTTC.

The CDR3 region has the DNA TGCAGCGTTGGATCCGGACTGCTCTACACAGATACGCAGTATTTT. Amino acid sequence: CSVGSGLLYTDTQYF. J is TRBJ2-3 and V is TRBV29-1; possible D gene TRBD2, 5 bases. The CDR3 is 15 residues long. Germline CDR1 SQVTM, CDR2 ANQGSEA. Trimming pared 4 bases from V and 2 bases from J, leaving 16 bases between.

Written as DNA, the CDR3 is TGTGCCAGCAGATGGACGGTATCTAGCACAGATACGCAGTATTTT. This encodes CASRWTVSSTDTQYF. The genes are TRBV7-2 and TRBJ2-3; no clear D. The CDR3 totals 15 residues. Trimming took 6 bases from V and 0 from J, leaving 13 bases between them. CDR1 is SGHTA, CDR2 FQGNSA, per germline.

J is TRBJ1-4 and V is TRBV2; 9 bases are shared with TRBD1. The CDR3 has 14 residues. Germline CDR1 reads SNHLY; CDR2 reads FYNNEI. After removal of 5 bases from V and 7 bases from J, the junction contained 5 bases not matched to a gene. CDR3 region: CASSRGQGGEKLFF. Here the CDR3 DNA reads TGTGCCAGCAGTCGGGGACAGGGAGGTGAAAAACTGTTTTTT. Full variable domain (rest looked up from reference TRBV2 and TRBJ1-4): EPEVTQTPSHQVTQMGQEVILRCVPISNHLYFYWYRQILGQKVEFLVSFYNNEISEKSEIFDDQFSVERPDGSNFTLKIRSTKLEDSAMYFCASSRGQGGEKLFFGSGTQLSVL.

As concerns this clone: Compared with germline, one end of the junction differs, possibly owing to a read error. The gene calls are TRBV27 and TRBJ2-1; no definite D call. This CDR3 comprises 17 residues. CDR1 is MNHEY and CDR2 is SMNVEV in the germline V gene (reference sequence). The CDR3 here is CASILGPRGRAKVEQFF. For the CDR3, the DNA is TGTGCCAGCATTTTAGGGCCTCGTGGGCGCGCAAAGGTTGAGCAGTTCTTC.

About this clone: Other DNA variants within this sample encode the same CDR3. The chain combines TRBV2 with TRBJ2-2, with D uncertain. The CDR3 length is 13 residues. Germline lookup yields CDR1 SNHLY and CDR2 FYNNEI. V gave up 4 bases and J gave up 5 bases, with 8 bases separating them. The CDR3 nucleotides are TGTGCCAGCAGTGTGCGAGGTACCGGGGAGCTGTTTTTT. Amino acid sequence: CASSVRGTGELFF.

The V and J genes are TRBV19 and TRBJ1-6; D perhaps matches TRBD1 (5 bases). This CDR3 region has 15 residues. Germline V gives CDR1 LNHDA, CDR2 SQIVND (reference sequence). Deletions cut 8 bases from V and 0 bases from J, with 11 bases between. The CDR3 DNA reads as TGTGCCAGTGCACAGGAGAGCTCCTATAATTCACCCCTCCACTTT. It yields the protein CASAQESSYNSPLHF.

The chain links TRBV4-3 to TRBJ2-7, with TRBD2 matching over 12 bases. J was trimmed by 3 bases and V by 3 bases; bases with no gene match: 6. The CDR3 loop spans 16 amino acids. Germline V lookup: CDR1 LGHNA, CDR2 YSLEER. The CDR3 is CASSQSGLAGLYEQYF. Here the CDR3 DNA reads TGCGCCAGCAGCCAGTCGGGACTAGCGGGCCTCTACGAGCAGTACTTC.

This chain uses TRBV2 with TRBJ1-4; TRBD1 agrees at 7 bases. This CDR3 is 14 amino acids long. CDR1 is SNHLY and CDR2 is FYNNEI in the germline V gene. V gave up 7 bases and J gave up 8 bases; unmatched junction bases: 10. CDR3 protein: CASNGGQVGEKLFF. Here the CDR3 DNA reads TGTGCCAGCAATGGTGGACAGGTCGGAGAAAAACTGTTTTTT.

As to this clone: This specimen includes other DNA sequences encoding the same CDR3. The chain carries TRBV28 and TRBJ2-7, with 7 bases identical to TRBD1. The CDR3 is 14 amino acids. Germline-derived CDR1 and CDR2 are MDHEN and SYDVKM. The V segment lost 6 bases and the J segment 2 bases; nucleotides outside the gene matches: 7. The CDR3 DNA is TGTGCCAGCAGCTTGACAGGGCCCCCCTACGAGCAGTACTTC. This encodes CASSLTGPPYEQYF.

The chain joins TRBV10-3 to TRBJ1-5; tentatively, D is TRBD1 (5 bases). V lost 8 bases to trimming and J lost 1 base, with 12 bases between them. The CDR3 runs to 14 residues. CDR1 is ENHRY, CDR2 SYGVKD, per germline. This CDR3 is CAISGGVSNQPQHF. In DNA form, the CDR3 reads TGTGCCATCTCCGGGGGGGTCAGCAATCAGCCCCAGCATTTT.

The V and J genes are TRBV2 and TRBJ2-7, with D possibly called TRBD1 or TRBD2 (5 bases each). V shed 6 bases and J shed 5 bases, with 14 bases lying between them. Germline-derived CDR1 and CDR2 are SNHLY and FYNNEI. This CDR3 is built from 13 residues. Here the CDR3 reads CASSHRGENEQYF. The CDR3 nucleotides read TGTGCCAGCAGCCACCGAGGGGAGAACGAGCAGTACTTC.

The V and J genes are TRBV28 and TRBJ1-1; D remains ambiguous. Germline V gene lookup returns CDR1 MDHEN and CDR2 SYDVKM. The CDR3 sequence is 15 residues long. The V and J ends lost 3 bases and 1 base respectively, with 12 bases between them. As DNA, the CDR3 is TGTGCCAGCAGTTTCGCTCTAAGAGGGAACACTGAAGCTTTCTTT. Translated: CASSFALRGNTEAFF.

This rearrangement joins TRBV7-9 to TRBJ1-5; tentatively, D is TRBD1 (5 bases). This CDR3 has 15 residues. Per germline, CDR1 SEHNR and CDR2 FQNEAQ (reference sequence). The V and J ends lost 5 bases and 1 base respectively, with 12 bases between them. The CDR3 DNA follows: TGTGCCAGCAGCCTAGGGGCGGGCAGCAATCAGCCCCAGCATTTT. Protein: CASSLGAGSNQPQHF. The full variable domain, in which reference TRBV7-9 and TRBJ1-5 provide the parts outside the CDR3, is DTGVSQNPRHKITKRGQNVTFRCDPISEHNRLYWYRQTLGQGPEFLTYFQNEAQLEKSRLLSDRFSAERPKGSFSTLEIQRTEQGDSAMYLCASSLGAGSNQPQHFGDGTRLSIL.

This chain uses TRBV2 with TRBJ2-5, with TRBD2 identical over 14 bases. CDR3 size: 16 residues. Per the germline V gene, CDR1 is SNHLY and CDR2 is FYNNEI. The V segment lost 6 bases and the J segment 2 bases; nucleotides outside the gene matches: 5. CDR3 sequence reads: CASSQGLAGGQETQYF. The CDR3 region has the DNA TGTGCCAGCAGCCAAGGACTAGCGGGGGGACAAGAGACCCAGTACTTC.

V usage is TRBV10-3 and J usage is TRBJ2-7, with D possibly TRBD2 on 6 matching bases. The germline V and J ends were trimmed by 0 bases and 7 bases, with 16 bases remaining between them. This CDR3 is built from 15 residues. The germline CDR1 and CDR2 sequences are ENHRY and SYGVKD. CDR3 nucleotides: TGTGCCATCAGTGAGTCGGACCAGGCGGGGTTTGAGCAGTACTTC. Translated, it gives CAISESDQAGFEQYF.

The rearrangement links TRBV6-5 to TRBJ1-5, with 8 bases identical to TRBD1. Germline CDR1 and CDR2: MNHEY and SVGAGI. The CDR3 is made up of 14 amino acids. J was trimmed by 6 bases and V by 5 bases; bases with no gene match: 6. As DNA, the CDR3 is TGTGCCAGCAGTCCACGGACAGGGCCTCAGCCCCAGCATTTT. Translating gives CASSPRTGPQPQHF.

This chain connects TRBV29-1 to TRBJ2-5; 12 bases agree with TRBD2. V trimming: 6 bases; J trimming: 3 bases; junction bases outside the gene matches: 11. This CDR3 has 16 amino acids. Germline CDR1 and CDR2: SQVTM and ANQGSEA. The CDR3 DNA reads TGCAGCGTGGAGACTAGCGGGAGAGGAGGGGAAGAGACCCAGTACTTC. It encodes CSVETSGRGGEETQYF.

This chain joins TRBV6-6 and TRBJ2-2; D is undetermined. This CDR3 is 13 amino acids long. Trimming stripped 5 bases from V and 3 bases from J, with 7 bases between. Germline V lookup: CDR1 MNHNY, CDR2 SVGAGI (reference sequence). The CDR3 reads CASSTDYTGELFF. The CDR3, as DNA: TGTGCCAGCAGTACGGATTACACCGGGGAGCTGTTTTTT.

The rearrangement joins TRBV7-8 to TRBJ1-2; 10 bases match TRBD1. Germline V gene sequence: CDR1 SGHVS, CDR2 FQNEAQ. CDR3 size: 17 residues. V was clipped by 4 bases and J by 5 bases; unmatched bases: 13. CDR3 sequence reads: CASSYRQGAVGPYGYTF. The CDR3 DNA reads as TGTGCCAGCAGCTACCGACAGGGGGCAGTGGGGCCTTATGGCTACACCTTC.

This chain connects TRBV14 to TRBJ1-2; D perhaps matches TRBD1 (5 bases). The V end lost 1 base, the J end lost 2 bases, and 14 bases lay between the germline ends. This CDR3 is built from 16 residues. Per germline, CDR1 SGHDN and CDR2 FVKESK. CDR3 in amino acids: CASSQGVDRKNYGYTF. For the CDR3, the DNA is TGTGCCAGCAGCCAAGGGGTCGACAGAAAGAACTATGGCTACACCTTC.

The rearrangement links TRBV4-3 to TRBJ2-3; the D gene could be TRBD1 or TRBD2 (5 bases each). The CDR3 contains 14 residues. The V end was cut by 3 bases, the J end by 3 bases, with 10 bases between. Germline-derived CDR1 and CDR2 are LGHNA and YSLEER. For the CDR3, the DNA is TGCGCCAGCAGCCAGGGACCGGGGACAGATACGCAGTATTTT. Translated: CASSQGPGTDTQYF.

The chain has TRBV5-1 and TRBJ2-2; 7 positions match TRBD1. The CDR3 covers 16 residues. CDR1 is SGHRS and CDR2 is YFSETQ in the germline V gene. Losses at the gene ends were 2 bases for V and 1 base for J; bases not matched to a gene: 5. The CDR3 sequence: CASSLQGLENTGELFF. Here the CDR3 DNA reads TGCGCCAGCAGCTTACAGGGGTTGGAGAACACCGGGGAGCTGTTTTTT.

A word on this clone: In the same sample, other DNA sequences code for this CDR3. V is TRBV5-6 and J is TRBJ2-1; TRBD2 matches at 12 bases. The ends lost 0 bases at V and 3 bases at J; junction bases unmatched: 1. CDR3 size: 16 residues. Per germline, CDR1 SGHDT and CDR2 YYEEEE. CDR3 loop: CASSLEGLAGYNEQFF. In DNA form, the CDR3 reads TGTGCCAGCAGCTTGGAGGGACTAGCGGGCTACAATGAGCAGTTCTTC.

The chain has TRBV20-1 and TRBJ1-3; no clear D gene. V lost 5 bases and J lost 0, with 2 bases in between. The length of the CDR3 is 11 residues. CDR1 and CDR2 (germline): DFQATT, SNEGSKA (reference sequence). Written as DNA, the CDR3 is TGCAGTGCTGACTCTGGAAACACCATATATTTT. It specifies CSADSGNTIYF.

This sequence joins TRBV10-3 and TRBJ1-4; D unresolved. The CDR3 totals 13 residues. V was pared by 7 bases and J by 3 bases, with 9 bases between. Germline CDR1 ENHRY, CDR2 SYGVKD. The CDR3 DNA reads as TGTGCCATCACCGAGGGTGCTAATGAAAAACTGTTTTTT. This sequence encodes CAITEGANEKLFF.

The chain carries TRBV19 and TRBJ1-2, with D uncertain. This CDR3 has 15 amino acids. Trimming removed 1 base from V and 5 bases from J, with 14 bases in between. The germline gives CDR1 LNHDA, CDR2 SQIVND (reference sequence). CDR3 sequence reads: CASSIVGLEAYGYTF. DNA of the CDR3: TGTGCCAGTAGTATAGTAGGGTTGGAGGCGTATGGCTACACCTTC. Complete variable domain (other parts from reference TRBV19 and TRBJ1-2): DGGITQSPKYLFRKEGQNVTLSCEQNLNHDAMYWYRQDPGQGLRLIYYSQIVNDFQKGDIAEGYSVSREKKESFPLTVTSAQKNPTAFYLCASSIVGLEAYGYTFGSGTRLTVV.

On this clone: Other DNA sequences of this sample code for an identical CDR3. The rearrangement joins TRBV18 to TRBJ2-7, with a possible D match to TRBD1 (5 bases). The CDR3 runs to 14 residues. Germline V gene sequence: CDR1 KGHSH, CDR2 LQKENI. With 3 bases removed from V and 0 bases from J, the gap between germline ends came to 9 bases. The CDR3, as DNA: TGTGCCAGCTCACCGCAGGGATTCTCCTACGAGCAGTACTTC. It codes for CASSPQGFSYEQYF.

With regard to this clone: Other DNA variants within this sample encode the same CDR3. V and J are TRBV28 and TRBJ1-6; possibly TRBD1 for D (5 bases). The V gene's germline CDR1 is MDHEN and CDR2 SYDVKM. This CDR3 has 16 residues. V lost 3 bases and J 0 bases, leaving 9 bases between the germline ends. In DNA, the CDR3 is TGTGCCAGCAGTTTGGGGGGAAGCTCCTATAATTCACCCCTCCACTTT. This encodes CASSLGGSSYNSPLHF.

V and J are TRBV11-3 and TRBJ2-5; D may be TRBD1 (5 bases). V lost 5 bases to trimming and J lost 3 bases, with 10 bases between them. Germline assignment: CDR1 SGHNT and CDR2 YENEEA. There are 13 residues in the CDR3. CDR3 nucleotide sequence: TGTGCCAGCAGCCCGTCAGGGAAAGAGACCCAGTACTTC. This gives the protein CASSPSGKETQYF. Using reference TRBV11-3 and TRBJ2-5 for the parts outside the CDR3, the full variable domain is EAGVVQSPRYKIIEKKQPVAFWCNPISGHNTLYWYLQNLGQGPELLIRYENEEAVDDSQLPKDRFSAERLKGVDSTLKIQPAELGDSAVYLCASSPSGKETQYFGPGTRLLVL.